Listed below are T cell receptor beta chains from one sample, sequenced in a study of patients and donors after allogeneic stem cell transplantation. Each CDR3 protein gets one entry after TCRdb re-called the RT-PCR reads with MiXCR. The sample has about a million distinct CDR3 sequences, roughly 18% seen once; the top ten hold 5.5% to 6.5%. The sequencing input was blood, either unsorted or a sorted T cell fraction (not recorded which). The source of these receptors is a human donor who was either an allogeneic HSCT recipient or a stem cell or donor lymphocyte infusion donor (not recorded which). It is not recorded whose cells these are; they may come from a transplant donor. Each CDR3 is given without its conserved first and last residue. Each record gives: V gene, J gene, CDR3 length, CDR3 protein.

V: TRBV29-1; J: TRBJ1-2; length: 12; CDR3: SVEGGQGMYGYT
V: TRBV11-2; J: TRBJ2-7; length: 16; CDR3: ASSLGERLAGGSYEQY
V: TRBV7-8; J: TRBJ1-1; length: 13; CDR3: ASSLVRAPNTEAF
V: TRBV2; J: TRBJ2-2; length: 18; CDR3: ASSVTLTSGGALDTGELF
V: TRBV5-1; J: TRBJ2-1; length: 13; CDR3: ASSRTSGSYNEQF
V: TRBV24-1; J: TRBJ2-1; length: 13; CDR3: ATSPGTAAYNEQF
V: TRBV6-5; J: TRBJ2-7; length: 13; CDR3: ASSYPRTGQPEQY
V: TRBV6-2/TRBV6-3; J: TRBJ2-3; length: 12; CDR3: ASSTGLGADTQY
V: TRBV5-1; J: TRBJ2-2; length: 13; CDR3: ASRTSAKNTGELF
V: TRBV12-3/TRBV12-4; J: TRBJ2-2; length: 14; CDR3: ASSGTAGTNTGELF
V: TRBV20-1; J: TRBJ2-1; length: 11; CDR3: SLAGGSYNEQF
V: TRBV5-1; J: TRBJ1-1; length: 14; CDR3: ASSFRQGSMNTEAF